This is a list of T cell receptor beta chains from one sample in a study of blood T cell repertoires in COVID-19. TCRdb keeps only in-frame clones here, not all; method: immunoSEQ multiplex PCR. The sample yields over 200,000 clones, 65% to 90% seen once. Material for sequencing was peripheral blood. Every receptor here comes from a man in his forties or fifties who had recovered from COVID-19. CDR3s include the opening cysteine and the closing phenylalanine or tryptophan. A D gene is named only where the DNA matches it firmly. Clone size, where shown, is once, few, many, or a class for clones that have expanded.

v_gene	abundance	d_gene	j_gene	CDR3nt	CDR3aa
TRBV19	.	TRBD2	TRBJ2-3	TGTGCCAGTAGTGGGGGGACTAGCGGGGGAACTCCTAGCACAGATACGCAGTATTTT	CASSGGTSGGTPSTDTQYF
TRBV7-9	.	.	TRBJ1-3	TGTGCCAGCAGCCGGAGCGAGGGCCTGACGGGTGGAAACACCATATATTTT	CASSRSEGLTGGNTIYF
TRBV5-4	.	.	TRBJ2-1	TGTGCCAGCAGCTTGGCATCCGGGGTCGCCAATGAGCAGTTCTTC	CASSLASGVANEQFF
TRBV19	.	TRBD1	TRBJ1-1	TGTGCCAGTAGTAGATCCGGGACAGGTCCTGCTTTCTTT	CASSRSGTGPAFF
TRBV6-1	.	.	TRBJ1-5	TGTGCCAGCAGTGAACGAGTGGCGGGTGGGCAGCCCCAGCATTTT	CASSERVAGGQPQHF
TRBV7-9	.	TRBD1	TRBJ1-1	TGTGCCAGCAGCTTAGAGACAGGGTATGGTACTGAAGCTTTCTTT	CASSLETGYGTEAFF
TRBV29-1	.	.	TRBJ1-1	TGCAGCGTCTCCGTCCGTATGAACACTGAAGCTTTCTTT	CSVSVRMNTEAFF
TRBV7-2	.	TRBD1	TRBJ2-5	TGTGCCAGCAGCCCAGAAAGGGACAGGGGGGGGACCCAGTACTTC	CASSPERDRGGTQYF
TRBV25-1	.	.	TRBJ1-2	TGTGCCAGCAGTGAATTTGTTAGTGGTGGCTACACCTTC	CASSEFVSGGYTF
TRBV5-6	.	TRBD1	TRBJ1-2	TGTGCCAGCAGCTTGCTCGGACAGGGGTGGAGTGGCTACACCTTC	CASSLLGQGWSGYTF
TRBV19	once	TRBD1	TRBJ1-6	TGTGCCAGTAGTTTGTGGACAGGGGGCCATAATTCACCCCTCCACTTT	CASSLWTGGHNSPLHF
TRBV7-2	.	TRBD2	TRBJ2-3	TGTGCCAGCAGACCGAGCGGGGGGGCTACAGATACGCAGTATTTT	CASRPSGGATDTQYF
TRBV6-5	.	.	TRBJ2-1	TGTGCCAGCAGTTACTCTCGGGGTGCTAATGAGCAGTTCTTC	CASSYSRGANEQFF
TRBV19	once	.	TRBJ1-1	TGTGCCAGTAGTAGGCTGGGGGCCACTGAAGCTTTCTTT	CASSRLGATEAFF
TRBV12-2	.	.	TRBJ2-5	TGTGCAAGTCACTTTTCTCAGCGGGGCCAAGAGACCCAGTACTTC	CASHFSQRGQETQYF
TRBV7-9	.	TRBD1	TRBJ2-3	TGTGCCAGCAGCCACCGCGACAGGGGGTCAGATACGCAGTATTTT	CASSHRDRGSDTQYF
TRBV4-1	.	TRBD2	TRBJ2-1	TGCGCCAGCAGCCAAGACCAGCGGGGATCCTACAATGAGCAGTTCTTC	CASSQDQRGSYNEQFF
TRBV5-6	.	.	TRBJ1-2	TGTGCCAGCAGCTACCGACAGCCCCGACTTGGCTACACCTTC	CASSYRQPRLGYTF
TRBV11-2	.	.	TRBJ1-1	.	CASSFGQGRPFTF
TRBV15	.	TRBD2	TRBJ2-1	TGTGCCACCAGCAGAGGGGCGGGAGAGGCTGGTAATGAGCAGTTCTTC	CATSRGAGEAGNEQFF
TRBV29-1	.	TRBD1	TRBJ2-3	TGCAGCACCTTGGGGTGGGGACAGGGGAAAGATACGCAGTATTTT	CSTLGWGQGKDTQYF
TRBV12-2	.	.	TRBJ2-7	TGTGCAAGTCGCCCTGGGGCACAGGCCACCTACGAGCAGTACTTC	CASRPGAQATYEQYF
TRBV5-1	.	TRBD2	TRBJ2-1	TGCGCCAGCAGCAGCGGGACTAGCGGGGGGGCCCGGTACAATGAGCAGTTCTTC	CASSSGTSGGARYNEQFF
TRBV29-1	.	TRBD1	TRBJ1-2	TGCAGCGTCCTTACAGGGGGTGACTATGGCTACACCTTC	CSVLTGGDYGYTF
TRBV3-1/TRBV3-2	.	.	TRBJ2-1	TGTGCCAGCAGTGGATACGCGGACTACCTCAATGAGCAGTTCTTC	CASSGYADYLNEQFF
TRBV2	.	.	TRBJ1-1	TGTGCCAGCAGTGAGGGGGCGGGTACTGAAGCTTTCTTT	CASSEGAGTEAFF
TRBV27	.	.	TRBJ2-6	TGTGCCAGCAGGGGGCAGAGGGCCAACGTCCTGACTTTC	CASRGQRANVLTF
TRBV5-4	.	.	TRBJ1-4	TGTGCCAGCAGCTTAGGTCTGGAGGCGACTAATGAAAAACTGTTTTTT	CASSLGLEATNEKLFF
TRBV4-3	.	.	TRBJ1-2	TGCGCCAGGCAACAACCTTGCAGGCCCTATGGCTACACCTTC	CARQQPCRPYGYTF
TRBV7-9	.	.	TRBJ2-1	TGTGCCAGCAGTTTAGCGGCCTCCTACAATGAGCAGTTCTTC	CASSLAASYNEQFF
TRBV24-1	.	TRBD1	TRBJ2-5	TGTGCCACCAGTGATCCCGGACAGGGTCAAGAGACCCAGTACTTC	CATSDPGQGQETQYF
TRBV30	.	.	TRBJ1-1	TGTGCCTGTACGTTTATTTGGGGGGAGACTGAAGCTTTCTTT	CACTFIWGETEAFF
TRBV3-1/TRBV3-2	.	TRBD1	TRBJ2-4	TGTGCCAGCAGTCTCTTGGGGCGGGACAGGGCCAAAAACATTCAGTACTTC	CASSLLGRDRAKNIQYF
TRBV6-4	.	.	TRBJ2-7	TGTGCCAGCAGCGTGCTCCCGTCCCCGCCGTGCCGGGCCTACGAGCAGTACTTC	CASSVLPSPPCRAYEQYF
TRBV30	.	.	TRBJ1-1	TGTGCCTGGAAGCTGGAGACTGAAGCTTTCTTT	CAWKLETEAFF
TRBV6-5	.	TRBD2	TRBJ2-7	TGTGCCAGCACCCTTAGCGGGAGGGCCGATAACGAGCAGTACTTC	CASTLSGRADNEQYF
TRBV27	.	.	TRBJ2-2	TGTGCCAGCAGACCGGGGAGAAACACCGGGGAGCTGTTTTTT	CASRPGRNTGELFF
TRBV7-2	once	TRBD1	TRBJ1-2	TGTGCCAGCAGCTTAAGGACAGGGGGAAGGGGTGGCTACACCTTC	CASSLRTGGRGGYTF
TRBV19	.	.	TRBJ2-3	TGTGCCAGTAGGTCACCGGGACAAATCACAGATACGCAGTATTTT	CASRSPGQITDTQYF
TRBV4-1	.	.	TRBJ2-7	TGCGCCAGCAGCTTCGGGGGCTCCTACGAGCAGTACTTC	CASSFGGSYEQYF
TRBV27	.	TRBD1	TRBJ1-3	TGTGCCAGCAGTTCCACAGGGGATGGAAACACCATATATTTT	CASSSTGDGNTIYF
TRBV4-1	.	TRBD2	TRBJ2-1	TGCGCCAGCAGCCGGACTAGCGGGGGGAACAATGAGCAGTTCTTC	CASSRTSGGNNEQFF
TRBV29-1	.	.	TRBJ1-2	TGCAGCCTCACGGTACGAGGAGGGGATGGCTACACCTTC	CSLTVRGGDGYTF
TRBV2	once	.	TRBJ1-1	TGTGCCAGCAGGGGGGGGTTCCCGAACACTGAAGCTTTCTTT	CASRGGFPNTEAFF
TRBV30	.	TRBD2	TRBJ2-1	TGTGCCTATAGCGGGGGTGTTGTGAATGAGCAGTTCTTC	CAYSGGVVNEQFF
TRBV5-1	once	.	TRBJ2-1	TGCGCCAGCAAGAGACTACTTGCCTACAATGAGCAGTTCTTC	CASKRLLAYNEQFF
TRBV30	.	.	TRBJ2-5	TGTGCCTGGAAGTACGACTTCCAAGAGACCCAGTACTTC	CAWKYDFQETQYF